This T cell receptor beta chain was captured in a study of OX40 agonist ivuxolimab in advanced cancers. Study context: Antecedent anti-PD-1, anti-PD-L1 or anti-CTLA-4 therapy was permissible, with around 41% having received some.

Of note for this clone: The antigen is not known.

Whole-study findings and limits: Part of the nonresponder group also had normalized T-cell clonal expansion that was low.

This table comes from immunoSEQ multiplex PCR, and its TCRdb copy is limited to in-frame clones, with some not included. The sample carries 40,000 to 55,000 clones, approximately 90% recorded once. From germline, CDR1 is MGHRA and CDR2 YSYEKL. CDR3 length equals 14 residues. Trimming took off 4 bases at V and 8 bases at J, with 14 bases between the two ends. The receptor comes from an adult with an advanced solid tumor such as melanoma, head and neck, liver or kidney cancer. The chain carries TRBV4-1 and TRBJ1-4; D uncertain. The material was CD4+ or CD8+ T cells sorted from blood, obtained in a trial of the OX40 agonist ivuxolimab. CDR3 loop: CASSPQTTWEKLFF. The DNA of the CDR3 is TGCGCCAGCAGCCCTCAGACAACGTGGGAAAAACTGTTTTTT.